This is a list of T cell receptor beta chains from one sample in a study of blood T cell repertoires in COVID-19. Clones were read by immunoSEQ multiplex PCR, and TCRdb kept only the in-frame ones, dropping some. The sample lists 50,000 or so clones, 90% occurring once. Sequenced sample: peripheral blood. These receptors all come from an elderly woman with acute or convalescent COVID-19. Each CDR3 is given with its conserved first and last residue. The D gene is left open where the match is weak. A row's size may be missing; if present it is once, few, many or a size class.

cdr3_length clone_size d_call j_call v_call cdr3_aa cdr3_nt
16 few TRBD2 TRBJ2-1 TRBV11-3 CASSPPGGPAGGEQFF TGTGCCAGCAGCCCGCCGGGGGGACCCGCCGGGGGAGAGCAGTTCTTC
16 NA TRBD1 TRBJ1-4 TRBV5-1 CASSLTGDATNEKLFF TGCGCCAGCAGCTTGACAGGGGATGCAACTAATGAAAAACTGTTTTTT
16 NA NA TRBJ1-5 TRBV6-5 CASSYLAGGENQPQHF TGTGCCAGCAGTTACCTGGCTGGGGGGGAAAATCAGCCCCAGCATTTT
15 NA NA TRBJ2-7 TRBV5-4 CASSLGGQAGVEQYF TGTGCCAGCAGCTTGGGGGGACAAGCCGGAGTAGAGCAGTACTTC
17 NA TRBD2 TRBJ2-1 TRBV11-2 CASSLDRDLAGYNEQFF TGTGCCAGCAGCTTAGATCGGGATCTAGCGGGATACAATGAGCAGTTCTTC
19 once NA TRBJ2-2 TRBV21-1 CASSKGENLLVANTGELFF TGTGCCAGCAGCAAAGGAGAGAACCTGCTCGTCGCGAACACCGGGGAGCTGTTTTTT
15 NA TRBD2 TRBJ2-7 TRBV2 CASRILAGGSYEQYF TGTGCCAGCAGAATACTAGCGGGAGGATCCTACGAGCAGTACTTC
17 NA NA TRBJ1-3 TRBV7-9 CASSYGISRGARNTIYF TGTGCCAGCAGCTACGGGATATCACGGGGGGCTCGAAACACCATATATTTT
16 NA NA TRBJ2-1 TRBV7-3 CASSASGASSYNEQFF TGTGCCAGCAGCGCCTCTGGGGCCAGCTCCTACAATGAGCAGTTCTTC
15 NA NA TRBJ2-7 TRBV11-3 CASSFDLAESYEQYF TGTGCCAGCAGCTTTGATCTAGCCGAATCCTACGAGCAGTACTTC
13 NA NA TRBJ1-4 TRBV30 CAWTRGTGEKLFF TGTGCCTGGACCAGGGGCACGGGTGAAAAACTGTTTTTT
13 NA NA TRBJ2-7 TRBV15 CATSRGEGHEQYF TGTGCCACCAGCAGAGGTGAGGGCCACGAGCAGTACTTC
18 NA TRBD1 TRBJ2-3 TRBV5-6 CASSATGQGALQQDTQYF TGTGCCAGCAGCGCGACAGGACAGGGGGCGCTTCAGCAAGATACGCAGTATTTT
12 NA NA TRBJ2-5 TRBV18 CASSPGRETQYF TGTGCCAGCTCCCCAGGGAGAGAGACCCAGTACTTC
15 NA NA TRBJ2-7 TRBV6-5 CASKKGGASVHEQYF TGTGCCAGCAAAAAGGGGGGGGCTAGCGTCCACGAGCAGTACTTC
19 NA NA TRBJ2-1 TRBV21-1 CASSKDFLFTGPTYNEQFF TGTGCCAGCAGCAAAGATTTCCTTTTCACAGGACCGACCTACAATGAGCAGTTCTTC
13 NA NA TRBJ1-1 TRBV11-2 CASSARFQAGAFF TGTGCCAGCAGCGCTAGGTTTCAAGCGGGAGCTTTCTTT
16 NA NA TRBJ1-5 TRBV19 CASSPTGQGNNQPQHF TGTGCCAGTAGTCCCACCGGGCAGGGTAACAATCAGCCCCAGCATTTT
14 NA TRBD1 TRBJ1-1 TRBV25-1 CASSGGQGNTEAFF TGTGCCAGCAGTGGGGGACAGGGGAACACTGAAGCTTTCTTT
16 NA TRBD1 TRBJ2-1 TRBV5-1 CASSPGQGVGNNEQFF TGCGCCAGCAGCCCCGGGCAGGGGGTTGGGAACAATGAGCAGTTCTTC
16 NA TRBD2 TRBJ2-1 TRBV27 CASSFLSGGGGNEQFF TGTGCCAGCAGTTTCCTTAGCGGGGGTGGGGGGAATGAGCAGTTCTTC
16 NA TRBD1 TRBJ1-5 TRBV6-5 CASSYSDRAPVQPQHF TGTGCCAGCAGTTACTCGGACAGGGCTCCGGTTCAGCCCCAGCATTTT
14 NA TRBD1 TRBJ1-2 TRBV3-1/TRBV3-2 CASSHWTGGSGYTF TGTGCCAGCAGCCACTGGACAGGGGGTAGTGGCTACACCTTC
19 NA NA TRBJ1-5 TRBV28 CASRRPPGLTLGANQPQHF TGTGCCAGCCGCAGGCCCCCGGGCCTCACCCTGGGGGCCAATCAGCCCCAGCATTTT
12 NA NA TRBJ2-3 TRBV12-3/TRBV12-4 CASSLKGFTQYF TGTGCCAGCAGTTTAAAGGGGTTTACGCAGTATTTT
13 NA NA TRBJ2-5 TRBV7-9 CASSPGNSETQYF TGTGCCAGCAGCCCCGGAAACAGCGAGACCCAGTACTTC
16 NA NA TRBJ1-5 TRBV7-8 CASSLAGLNSNQPQHF TGTGCCAGCAGCTTAGCGGGACTGAATAGCAATCAGCCCCAGCATTTT
17 NA NA TRBJ2-2 TRBV7-6 CASSLAPAGGSTGELFF TGTGCCAGCAGCTTAGCGCCGGCAGGGGGGAGCACCGGGGAGCTGTTTTTT
17 NA NA TRBJ2-3 TRBV5-1 CASSRHDSGTRTDTQYF TGCGCCAGCAGCCGACACGACTCCGGGACTCGCACAGATACGCAGTATTTT